The clone carrying this T cell receptor beta chain was seen more than once but under ten times. This sample is drawn from a study of spatial heterogeneity in lung cancer. For the study at large: Alpha-chain sequences were consistently detected less often than beta-chain sequences. On average, each unique TCR and UMI combination appeared more than ten times in raw reads.

There are 15 residues in the CDR3. CDR1 and CDR2 from the germline V gene are MDHEN and SYDVKM. V was pared by 4 bases and J by 6 bases, with 18 bases between. Specified time point: sample taken at primary tumor resection. Without sorting, whole RNA was sequenced from tumor, nontumor lung or frozen PBMC. The donors were 72 patients with non-small cell lung cancer that was early-stage and untreated. All TCR cDNA molecules were individually tagged with a unique molecular identifier. Each CDR3 protein is one row after TCRdb ran MiXCR on the 5' RACE reads. Of tens of thousands of distinct CDR3 sequences listed, approximately 20% are singletons.

The origin of this receptor is a male donor with early-stage non-small cell lung cancer. This sequence joins TRBV28 and TRBJ1-2; D remains ambiguous. Material: PBMCs, obtained at surgery. Here the CDR3 reads CASSWATVAADGYTF. As DNA, the CDR3 is TGTGCCAGCAGTTGGGCAACTGTGGCGGCTGATGGCTACACCTTC.